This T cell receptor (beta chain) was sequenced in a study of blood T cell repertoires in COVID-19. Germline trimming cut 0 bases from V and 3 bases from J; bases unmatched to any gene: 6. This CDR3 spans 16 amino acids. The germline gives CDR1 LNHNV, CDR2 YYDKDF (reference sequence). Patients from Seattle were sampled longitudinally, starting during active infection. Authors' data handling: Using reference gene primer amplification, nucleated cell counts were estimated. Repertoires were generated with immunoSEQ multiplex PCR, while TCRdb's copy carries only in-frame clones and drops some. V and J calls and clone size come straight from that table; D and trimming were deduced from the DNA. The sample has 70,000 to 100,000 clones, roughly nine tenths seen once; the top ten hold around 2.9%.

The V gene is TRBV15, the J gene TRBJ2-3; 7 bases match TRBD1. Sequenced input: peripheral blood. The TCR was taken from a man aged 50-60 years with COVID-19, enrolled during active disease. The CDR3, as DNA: TGTGCCACCAGCAGAGAGTTCCCCAGGGGGACAGATACGCAGTATTTT. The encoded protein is CATSREFPRGTDTQYF.